This T cell receptor (beta chain) was documented in a study of blood T cells in healthy people across ages. Primed by a sample-barcoded 5' primer and a J-beta primer mix, a second PCR proceeded for about 6 to 11 cycles. TCRdb reprocessed the 5' RACE reads via MiXCR and lists one record per CDR3 protein. The data show about 1,400,000 distinct CDR3 sequences, with 45% to 70% seen just once and about 6.3% held by the top ten. To note about this clonotype: What it binds is unknown.

Study-wide results and limits: TCR beta diversity, measured per million T cells, fell in a roughly linear way with age.

CDR1 and CDR2 from the germline V gene are MNHNS and SASEGT. V lost 8 bases and J 0 bases, leaving 10 bases between the germline ends. CDR3 length equals 13 residues. The chain employs TRBV6-1 and TRBJ2-5; tentative D call: TRBD1 (5 bases). The TCR was taken from a young man in good health. The material sequenced was blood. CDR3 sequence: CASLTGHQETQYF. CDR3 sequence (DNA): TGTGCCAGCTTAACAGGTCACCAAGAGACCCAGTACTTC.